This entry concerns a single T cell receptor beta chain. Its matching antigen is unknown. The sample is drawn from a study of shared clonotypes between healthy human individuals. Study overall: The study used three CD4 naive, three CD4 memory, two CD8 naive and one CD8 memory plate per donor.

From germline, CDR1 is LNHDA and CDR2 SQIVND (reference sequence). CDR3 length: 14 amino acids. The V end lost 4 bases, the J end lost 4 bases, and 10 bases lay between the germline ends. Study results and caveats: The genetic and exposure-history diversity represented was limited by few donors. In general, naive subsets displayed greater estimated richness than memory subsets did.

The assay ran at deep level. TCRdb keeps only in-frame clones here, not all; method: immunoSEQ multiplex PCR. The profile shows roughly 530,000 clones, approximately 95% of them singletons. This chain joins TRBV19 and TRBJ2-2; D is unresolved. The TCR comes from a woman younger than 45 in good health. Material for sequencing was naive CD4+ T cells sorted from blood. Subset defined: CD45RA+ positively selected. CDR3 residues: CASSRTGLTGELFF. The CDR3 DNA sequence: TGTGCCAGTAGTAGGACGGGCCTCACCGGGGAGCTGTTTTTT.